This is a list of T cell receptor beta chains from one sample in a study of cytomegalovirus exposure and HLA in healthy donors. Sequencing was performed with immunoSEQ multiplex PCR; in TCRdb, only in-frame clones are kept and a portion is missing. The sample holds 150,000 to 200,000 clones, approximately 70% seen once. The specimen was PBMCs. The origin of the receptors is a woman under 40 in good health and CMV-seronegative. The CDR3 runs from the conserved cysteine through the conserved F or W. A D gene is named only where the DNA matches it firmly. Clone size is shown for a subset of rows, as once, few, many or a class of expanded clone.

size	V	D	J	CDR3	DNA
.	TRBV12-5	.	TRBJ1-3	CASGLVPAGNTIYF	TGTGCTAGTGGTTTGGTCCCAGCTGGAAACACCATATATTTT
.	TRBV13	TRBD1	TRBJ2-5	CASSWGQYQETQYF	TGTGCCAGCAGCTGGGGACAGTACCAAGAGACCCAGTACTTC
.	TRBV7-2	TRBD2	TRBJ2-3	CASSLGPSGLTDTQYF	TGTGCCAGCAGCTTGGGCCCTAGCGGGTTAACAGATACGCAGTATTTT
.	TRBV18	TRBD1	TRBJ2-7	CASSPQRTGDEQYF	TGTGCCAGCTCACCACAGAGGACAGGGGACGAGCAGTACTTC
.	TRBV28	TRBD1	TRBJ1-5	CASSQDRSNQPQHF	TGTGCCAGCAGCCAGGACAGGAGCAATCAGCCCCAGCATTTT
.	TRBV2	TRBD1	TRBJ1-2	CASSYRRQGDYGYTF	TGTGCCAGCAGTTATCGCCGACAGGGAGACTATGGCTACACCTTC
few	TRBV5-4	.	TRBJ1-4	CASSLSTNSYEKLFF	TGTGCCAGCAGCTTGAGTACCAACTCATATGAAAAACTGTTTTTT
.	TRBV9	.	TRBJ1-5	CASSVVKQGGLRTRITQPQHF	TGTGCCAGCAGCGTAGTGAAGCAGGGCGGTCTTAGGACCCGTATTACTCAGCCCCAGCATTTT
.	TRBV9	TRBD2	TRBJ2-5	CASSVGLAGGGETQYF	TGTGCCAGCAGCGTTGGCCTAGCGGGAGGGGGAGAGACCCAGTACTTC
.	TRBV5-1	TRBD2	TRBJ2-1	CASSLSLAGYNEQFF	TGCGCCAGCAGCTTGAGTCTAGCGGGTTACAATGAGCAGTTCTTC
.	TRBV9	TRBD1	TRBJ1-1	CASSVYGQGATEAFF	TGTGCCAGCAGCGTCTACGGACAGGGCGCCACTGAAGCTTTCTTT